Following are 2 T cell receptor beta chains from one sample sequenced in a study of blood T cell repertoires in COVID-19 (dated by TCRdb to the early 2020s). The protocol used for the library was the immunoSEQ multiplex PCR assay. TCRdb took over this immuneACCESS table, retaining in-frame rearrangements with V and J assigned. Such tables are incomplete; in checked studies, under half of the missing clones stem from an unresolved V gene, and the remainder is unexplained. The sample yields roughly 330,000 clones; around 83% were counted once. The ten largest account for roughly 1.3% of the sample. Sequenced sample: peripheral blood. These receptor sequences come from a woman between 45 and 60 years old with acute or convalescent COVID-19.

This clone was seen more than once but under ten times. The gene calls are TRBV16 and TRBJ1-6, with D uncertain. This CDR3 has 15 amino acids. Germline V gene sequence: CDR1 KGHSY, CDR2 FQNENV. V lost 0 bases, J lost 7 bases, and 10 bases lay in between. CDR3 region: CASSQSAGVNSPLHF. The CDR3 nucleotides are TGTGCCAGCAGCCAATCGGCCGGGGTGAATTCACCCCTCCACTTT.

This clone was recorded once. The chain couples TRBV27 to TRBJ1-5; unclear D gene. The CDR3 covers 15 residues. V was trimmed by 0 bases and J by 4 bases, leaving 10 bases between them. From germline, CDR1 is MNHEY and CDR2 SMNVEV (reference sequence). CDR3 nucleotide sequence: TGTGCCAGCAGTTTATCGGTAAACTTTAATCAGCCCCAGCATTTT. Protein sequence: CASSLSVNFNQPQHF.